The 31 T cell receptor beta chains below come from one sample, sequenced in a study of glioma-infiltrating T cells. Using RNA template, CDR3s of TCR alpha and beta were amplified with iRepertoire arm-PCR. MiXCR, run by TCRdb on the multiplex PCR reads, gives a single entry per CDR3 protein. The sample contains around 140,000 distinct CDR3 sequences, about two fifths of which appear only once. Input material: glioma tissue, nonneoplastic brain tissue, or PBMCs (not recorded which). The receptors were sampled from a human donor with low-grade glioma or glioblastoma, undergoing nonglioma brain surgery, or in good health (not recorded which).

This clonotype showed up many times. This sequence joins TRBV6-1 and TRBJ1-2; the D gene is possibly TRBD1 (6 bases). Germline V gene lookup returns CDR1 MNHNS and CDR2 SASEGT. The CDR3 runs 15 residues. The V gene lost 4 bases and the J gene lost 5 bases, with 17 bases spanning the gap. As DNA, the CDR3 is TGTGCCAGCAGTGCTTGGGACACACTAACATATGGCTACACCTTC. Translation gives CASSAWDTLTYGYTF.

The CDR3 DNA is TGTGCCAGCAGCACAGGGCAGGATGAAAAACTGTTTTTT. Its protein product is CASSTGQDEKLFF. V is TRBV27 and J is TRBJ1-4, with TRBD1 as a possible D gene (6 bases). The CDR3 runs to 13 residues. Germline V gene data show CDR1 as MNHEY and CDR2 as SMNVEV (reference sequence). The V gene lost 6 bases and the J gene lost 6 bases, with 11 bases spanning the gap. Filled out from reference TRBV27 and TRBJ1-4, the complete variable domain reads EAQVTQNPRYLITVTGKKLTVTCSQNMNHEYMSWYRQDPGLGLRQIYYSMNVEVTDKGDVPEGYKVSRKEKRNFPLILESPSPNQTSLYFCASSTGQDEKLFFGSGTQLSVL.

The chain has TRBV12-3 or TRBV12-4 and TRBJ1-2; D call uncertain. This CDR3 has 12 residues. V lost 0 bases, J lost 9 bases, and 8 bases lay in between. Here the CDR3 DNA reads TGTGCCAGCAGTTTAGCGCCTGGCAGCTACACCTTC. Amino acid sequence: CASSLAPGSYTF.

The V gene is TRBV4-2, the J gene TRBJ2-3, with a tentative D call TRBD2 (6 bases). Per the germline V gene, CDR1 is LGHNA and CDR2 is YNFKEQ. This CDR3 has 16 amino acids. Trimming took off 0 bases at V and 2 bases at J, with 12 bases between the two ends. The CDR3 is CASSQDRRDFTDTQYF. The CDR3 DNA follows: TGTGCCAGCAGCCAAGATCGGAGGGACTTCACAGATACGCAGTATTTT.

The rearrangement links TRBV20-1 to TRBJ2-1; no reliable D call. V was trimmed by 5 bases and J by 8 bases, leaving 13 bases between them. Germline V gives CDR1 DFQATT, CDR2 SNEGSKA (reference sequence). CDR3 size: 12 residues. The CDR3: CSAGRRADEQFF. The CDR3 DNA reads TGCAGTGCTGGTCGCCGGGCTGATGAGCAGTTCTTC.

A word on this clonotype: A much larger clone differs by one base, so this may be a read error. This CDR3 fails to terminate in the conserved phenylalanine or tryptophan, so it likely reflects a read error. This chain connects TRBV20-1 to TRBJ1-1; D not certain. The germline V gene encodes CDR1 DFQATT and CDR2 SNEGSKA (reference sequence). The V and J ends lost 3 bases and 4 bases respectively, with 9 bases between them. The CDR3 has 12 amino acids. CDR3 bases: TGCAGTGCTAGTCGTATGGGCACTGAAGCTTTCCTT. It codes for CSASRMGTEAFL.

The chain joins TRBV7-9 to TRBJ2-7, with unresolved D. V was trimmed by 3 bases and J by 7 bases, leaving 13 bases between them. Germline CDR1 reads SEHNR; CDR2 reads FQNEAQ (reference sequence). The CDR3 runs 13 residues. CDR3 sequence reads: CASSLSGTGEQYF. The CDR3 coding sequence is TGTGCCAGCAGCTTGAGTGGTACGGGTGAGCAGTACTTC.

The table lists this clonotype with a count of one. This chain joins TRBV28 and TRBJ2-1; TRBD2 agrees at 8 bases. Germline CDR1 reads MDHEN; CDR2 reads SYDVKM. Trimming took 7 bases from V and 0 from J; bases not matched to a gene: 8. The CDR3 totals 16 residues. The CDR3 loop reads CASTSLAGSSYNEQFF. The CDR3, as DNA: TGTGCCAGCACATCCCTAGCGGGCAGCTCCTACAATGAGCAGTTCTTC.

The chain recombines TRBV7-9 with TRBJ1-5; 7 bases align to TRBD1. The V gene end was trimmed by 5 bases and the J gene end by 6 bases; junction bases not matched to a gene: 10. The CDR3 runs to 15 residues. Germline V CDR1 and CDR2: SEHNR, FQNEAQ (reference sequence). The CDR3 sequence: CASSNDRVEIQPQHF. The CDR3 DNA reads TGTGCCAGCAGCAACGACAGGGTTGAAATTCAGCCCCAGCATTTT.

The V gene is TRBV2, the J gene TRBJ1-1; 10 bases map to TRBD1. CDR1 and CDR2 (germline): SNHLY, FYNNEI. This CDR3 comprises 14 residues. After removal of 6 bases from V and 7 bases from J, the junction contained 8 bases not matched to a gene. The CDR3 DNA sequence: TGTGCCAGCAGCGTTGACAGGGGGCGGAATGAAGCTTTCTTT. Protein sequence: CASSVDRGRNEAFF.

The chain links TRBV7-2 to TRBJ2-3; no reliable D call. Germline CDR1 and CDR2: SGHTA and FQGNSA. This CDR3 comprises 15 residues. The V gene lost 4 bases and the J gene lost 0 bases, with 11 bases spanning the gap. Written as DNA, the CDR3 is TGTGCCAGCAGCTCGAACAGTTCTAGCACAGATACGCAGTATTTT. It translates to CASSSNSSSTDTQYF.

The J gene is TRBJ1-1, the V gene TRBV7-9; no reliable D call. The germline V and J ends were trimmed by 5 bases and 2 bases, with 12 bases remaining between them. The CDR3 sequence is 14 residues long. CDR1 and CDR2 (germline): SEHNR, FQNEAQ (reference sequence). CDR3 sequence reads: CASSPLTANTEAFF. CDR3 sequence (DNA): TGTGCCAGCAGCCCGCTTACAGCAAACACTGAAGCTTTCTTT.

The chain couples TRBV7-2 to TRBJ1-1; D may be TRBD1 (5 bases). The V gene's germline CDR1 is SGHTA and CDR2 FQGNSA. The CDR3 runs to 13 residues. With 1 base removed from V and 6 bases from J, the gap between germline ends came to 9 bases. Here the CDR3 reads CASSLDSGAEAFF. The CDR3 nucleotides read TGTGCCAGCAGCTTAGATTCGGGGGCTGAAGCTTTCTTT.

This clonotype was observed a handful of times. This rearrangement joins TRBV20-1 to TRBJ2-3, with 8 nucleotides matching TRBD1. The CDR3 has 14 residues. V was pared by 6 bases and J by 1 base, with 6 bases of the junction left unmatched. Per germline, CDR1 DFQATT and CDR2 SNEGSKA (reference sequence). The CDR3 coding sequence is TGCAGTGCCCAGACAGGGGTGGGCACAGATACGCAGTATTTT. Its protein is CSAQTGVGTDTQYF.

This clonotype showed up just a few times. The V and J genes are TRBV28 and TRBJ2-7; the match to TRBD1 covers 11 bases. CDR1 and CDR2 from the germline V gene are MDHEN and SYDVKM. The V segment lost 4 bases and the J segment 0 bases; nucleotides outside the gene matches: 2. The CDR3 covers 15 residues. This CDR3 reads CASSSGTGGSYEQYF. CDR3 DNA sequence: TGTGCCAGCAGTTCCGGGACAGGGGGCTCCTACGAGCAGTACTTC.

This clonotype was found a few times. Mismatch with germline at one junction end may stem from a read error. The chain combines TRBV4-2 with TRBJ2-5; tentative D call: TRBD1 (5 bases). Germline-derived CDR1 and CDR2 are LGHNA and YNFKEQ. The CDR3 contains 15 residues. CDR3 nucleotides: TGTGCCCGCAGCCAATCAAACTCCAGGGAAGAGACCCAGTACTTC. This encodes CARSQSNSREETQYF.

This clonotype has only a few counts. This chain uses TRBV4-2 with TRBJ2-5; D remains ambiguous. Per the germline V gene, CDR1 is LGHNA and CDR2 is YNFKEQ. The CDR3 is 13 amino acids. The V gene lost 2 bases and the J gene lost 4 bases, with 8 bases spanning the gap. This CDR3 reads CASSQSTLETQYF. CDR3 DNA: TGTGCCAGCAGCCAATCTACCTTAGAGACCCAGTACTTC.

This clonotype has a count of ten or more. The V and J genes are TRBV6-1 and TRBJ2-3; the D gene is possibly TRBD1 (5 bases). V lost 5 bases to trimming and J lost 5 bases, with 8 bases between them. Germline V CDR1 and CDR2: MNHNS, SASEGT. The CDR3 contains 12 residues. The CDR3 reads CASSRGLDTQYF. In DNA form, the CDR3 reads TGTGCCAGCAGTAGGGGATTAGATACGCAGTATTTT.

CDR3 protein: CATGTPTGNTIYF. Here the CDR3 DNA reads TGTGCCACAGGGACTCCTACTGGAAACACCATATATTTT. This chain connects TRBV27 to TRBJ1-3, with a weak D call TRBD1 (5 bases). The length of the CDR3 is 13 residues. Deletions cut 10 bases from V and 2 bases from J, with 12 bases between. Germline lookup yields CDR1 MNHEY and CDR2 SMNVEV (reference sequence).

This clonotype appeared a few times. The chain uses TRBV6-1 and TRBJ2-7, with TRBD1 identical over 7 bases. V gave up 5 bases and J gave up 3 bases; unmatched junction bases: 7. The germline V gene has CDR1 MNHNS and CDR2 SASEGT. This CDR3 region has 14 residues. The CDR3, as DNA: TGTGCCAGCAGTCAACAGGGGCAGGGCTACGAGCAGTACTTC. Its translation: CASSQQGQGYEQYF.

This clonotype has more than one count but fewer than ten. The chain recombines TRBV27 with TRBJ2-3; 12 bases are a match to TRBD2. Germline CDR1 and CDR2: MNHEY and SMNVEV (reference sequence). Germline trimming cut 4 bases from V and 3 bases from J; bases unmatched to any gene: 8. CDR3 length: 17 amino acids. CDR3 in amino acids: CASSSLAGGPITDTQYF. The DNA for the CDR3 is TGTGCCAGCAGTTCACTAGCGGGGGGACCAATAACAGATACGCAGTATTTT.

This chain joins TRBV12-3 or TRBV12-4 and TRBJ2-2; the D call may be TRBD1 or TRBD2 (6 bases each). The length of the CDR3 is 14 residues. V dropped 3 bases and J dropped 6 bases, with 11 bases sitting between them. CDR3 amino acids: CASSFGGLAGELFF. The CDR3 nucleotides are TGTGCCAGCAGTTTTGGGGGGCTCGCCGGGGAGCTGTTTTTT.

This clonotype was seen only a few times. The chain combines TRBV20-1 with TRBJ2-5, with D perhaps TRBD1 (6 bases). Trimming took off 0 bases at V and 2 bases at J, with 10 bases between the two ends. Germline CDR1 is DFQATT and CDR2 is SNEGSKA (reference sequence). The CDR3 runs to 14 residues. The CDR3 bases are TGCAGTGCTAGAGATAGCCAGGGGCAAGAGACCCAGTACTTC. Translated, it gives CSARDSQGQETQYF.

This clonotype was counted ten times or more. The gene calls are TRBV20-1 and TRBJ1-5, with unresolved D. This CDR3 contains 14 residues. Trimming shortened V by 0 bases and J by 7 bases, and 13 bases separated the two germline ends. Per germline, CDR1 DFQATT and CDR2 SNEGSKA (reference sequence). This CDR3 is CSARDVLSSQPQHF. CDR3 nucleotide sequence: TGCAGTGCTAGAGATGTCTTAAGTTCCCAGCCCCAGCATTTT.

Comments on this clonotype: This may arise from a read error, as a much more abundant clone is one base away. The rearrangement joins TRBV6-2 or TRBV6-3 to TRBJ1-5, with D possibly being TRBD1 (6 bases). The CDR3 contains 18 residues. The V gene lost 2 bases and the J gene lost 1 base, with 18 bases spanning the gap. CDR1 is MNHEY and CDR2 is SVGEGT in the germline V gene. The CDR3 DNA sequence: TGTGCCAGCAGTTACGACACTTCGGGGGGCGAGAGCAATCAGCCCCAGCATTTT. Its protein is CASSYDTSGGESNQPQHF.

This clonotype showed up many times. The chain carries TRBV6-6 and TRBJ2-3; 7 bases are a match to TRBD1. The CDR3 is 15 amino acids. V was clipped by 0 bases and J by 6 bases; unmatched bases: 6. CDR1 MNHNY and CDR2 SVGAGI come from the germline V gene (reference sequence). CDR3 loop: CASSYSYRGSDTQYF. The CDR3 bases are TGTGCCAGCAGTTACTCCTACAGGGGTTCCGATACGCAGTATTTT.

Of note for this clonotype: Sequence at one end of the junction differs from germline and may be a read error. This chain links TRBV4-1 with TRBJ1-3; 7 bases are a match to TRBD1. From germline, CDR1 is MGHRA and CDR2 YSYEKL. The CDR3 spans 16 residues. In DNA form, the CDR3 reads TGCGCCAGCAGACAAGACAGCAGGGGGTACGGAAACACCATATATTTT. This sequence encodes CASRQDSRGYGNTIYF.

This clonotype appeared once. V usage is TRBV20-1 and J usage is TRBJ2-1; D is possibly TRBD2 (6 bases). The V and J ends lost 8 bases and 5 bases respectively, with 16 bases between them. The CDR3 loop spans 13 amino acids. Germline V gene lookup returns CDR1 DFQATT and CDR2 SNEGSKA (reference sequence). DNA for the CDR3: TGCAGTACTCCCCGGGACTCTAACAATGAGCAGTTCTTC. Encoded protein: CSTPRDSNNEQFF.

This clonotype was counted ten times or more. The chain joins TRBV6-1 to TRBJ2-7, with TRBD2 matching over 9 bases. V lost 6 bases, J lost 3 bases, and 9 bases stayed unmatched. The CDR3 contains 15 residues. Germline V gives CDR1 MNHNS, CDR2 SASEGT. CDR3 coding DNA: TGTGCCAGCAGCACCTTAGCGGGAGAAAGCTACGAGCAGTACTTC. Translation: CASSTLAGESYEQYF.

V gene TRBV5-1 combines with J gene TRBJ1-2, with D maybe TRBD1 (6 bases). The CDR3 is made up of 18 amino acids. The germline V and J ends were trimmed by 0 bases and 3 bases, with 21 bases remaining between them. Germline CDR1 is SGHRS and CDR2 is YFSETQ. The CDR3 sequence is CASSLGWGGRDQDYGYTF. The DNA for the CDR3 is TGCGCCAGCAGCTTGGGATGGGGGGGGCGCGATCAAGACTATGGCTACACCTTC.

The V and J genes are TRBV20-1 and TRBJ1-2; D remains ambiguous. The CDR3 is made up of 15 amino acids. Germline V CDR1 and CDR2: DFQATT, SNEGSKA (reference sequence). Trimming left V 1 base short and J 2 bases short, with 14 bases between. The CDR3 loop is CSARGGPGRNYGYTF. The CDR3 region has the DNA TGCAGTGCTAGAGGAGGTCCCGGTAGGAACTATGGCTACACCTTC.